Listed below are T cell receptor beta chains from one sample, sequenced in a study of neoadjuvant anti-PD-1 for oral cavity cancer. Libraries were prepared by immunoSEQ multiplex PCR; TCRdb keeps only in-frame clonotypes and omits some of them. The sample lists 35,000 to 50,000 clones, about three quarters occurring once. The material sequenced was PBMCs, taken after nivolumab (anti-PD-1) treatment. The receptor source for this set is a person aged 40-85 years with oral cavity squamous cell carcinoma. Both conserved end residues are part of each CDR3. The D gene is left open where the match is weak.

V gene: TRBV5-1
J gene: TRBJ2-5
D gene: .
CDR3 protein: CASRQHHQETQYF
CDR3 DNA: TGCGCCAGCAGACAACACCACCAAGAGACCCAGTACTTC

V gene: TRBV19
J gene: TRBJ1-2
D gene: .
CDR3 protein: CASMAQIDRSIGYTF
CDR3 DNA: TGTGCCAGTATGGCCCAAATCGACAGGAGCATTGGCTACACCTTC

V gene: TRBV29-1
J gene: TRBJ1-1
D gene: .
CDR3 protein: CSVELGTGGTEAFF
CDR3 DNA: TGCAGCGTTGAACTAGGGACGGGGGGCACTGAAGCTTTCTTT

V gene: TRBV5-6
J gene: TRBJ1-1
D gene: .
CDR3 protein: CASSLVVGVNTEAFF
CDR3 DNA: TGTGCCAGCAGCTTGGTGGTTGGAGTGAACACTGAAGCTTTCTTT

V gene: TRBV9
J gene: TRBJ2-2
D gene: TRBD1
CDR3 protein: CASSYYQGASTGELFF
CDR3 DNA: TGTGCCAGCAGCTATTATCAGGGGGCGAGCACCGGGGAGCTGTTTTTT

V gene: TRBV27
J gene: TRBJ2-1
D gene: TRBD1
CDR3 protein: CASSPPDRAYYNEQFF
CDR3 DNA: TGTGCCAGCAGTCCCCCCGACAGGGCCTACTACAATGAGCAGTTCTTC

V gene: TRBV4-2
J gene: TRBJ1-4
D gene: TRBD1
CDR3 protein: CASSQVSDRGREKLFF
CDR3 DNA: TGTGCCAGCAGCCAAGTTTCAGACAGGGGTCGGGAAAAACTGTTTTTT

V gene: TRBV28
J gene: TRBJ2-3
D gene: .
CDR3 protein: CASSLRELLTSTDTQYF
CDR3 DNA: TGTGCCAGCAGTTTAAGGGAACTACTCACTAGCACAGATACGCAGTATTTT

V gene: TRBV30
J gene: TRBJ2-5
D gene: TRBD2
CDR3 protein: CASGLAGVKTQYF
CDR3 DNA: TGTGCCTCGGGACTAGCGGGAGTAAAGACCCAGTACTTC

V gene: TRBV15
J gene: TRBJ1-6
D gene: TRBD1
CDR3 protein: CATSRDRGRGGSPLHF
CDR3 DNA: TGTGCCACCAGCAGAGACAGGGGGCGAGGAGGTTCACCCCTCCACTTT

V gene: TRBV27
J gene: TRBJ2-3
D gene: .
CDR3 protein: CASSNSQEGTDTQYF
CDR3 DNA: TGTGCCAGCAGTAATAGCCAAGAAGGCACAGATACGCAGTATTTT